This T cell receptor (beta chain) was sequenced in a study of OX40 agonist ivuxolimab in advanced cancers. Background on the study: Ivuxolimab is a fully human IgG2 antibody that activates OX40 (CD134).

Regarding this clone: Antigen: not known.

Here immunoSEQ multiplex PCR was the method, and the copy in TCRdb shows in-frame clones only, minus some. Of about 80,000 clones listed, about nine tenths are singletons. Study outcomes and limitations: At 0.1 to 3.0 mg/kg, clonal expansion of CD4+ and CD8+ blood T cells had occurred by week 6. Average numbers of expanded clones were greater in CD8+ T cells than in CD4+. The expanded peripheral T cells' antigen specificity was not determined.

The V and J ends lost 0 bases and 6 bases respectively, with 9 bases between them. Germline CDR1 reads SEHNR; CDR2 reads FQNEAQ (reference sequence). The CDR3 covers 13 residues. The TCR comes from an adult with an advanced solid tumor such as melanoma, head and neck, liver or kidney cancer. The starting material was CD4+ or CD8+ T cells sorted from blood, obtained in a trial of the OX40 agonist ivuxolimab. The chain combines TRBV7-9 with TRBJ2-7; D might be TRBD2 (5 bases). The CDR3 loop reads CASSLALGVEQYF. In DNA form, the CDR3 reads TGTGCCAGCAGCTTAGCGCTGGGAGTCGAGCAGTACTTC. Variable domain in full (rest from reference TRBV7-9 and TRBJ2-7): DTGVSQNPRHKITKRGQNVTFRCDPISEHNRLYWYRQTLGQGPEFLTYFQNEAQLEKSRLLSDRFSAERPKGSFSTLEIQRTEQGDSAMYLCASSLALGVEQYFGPGTRLTVT.